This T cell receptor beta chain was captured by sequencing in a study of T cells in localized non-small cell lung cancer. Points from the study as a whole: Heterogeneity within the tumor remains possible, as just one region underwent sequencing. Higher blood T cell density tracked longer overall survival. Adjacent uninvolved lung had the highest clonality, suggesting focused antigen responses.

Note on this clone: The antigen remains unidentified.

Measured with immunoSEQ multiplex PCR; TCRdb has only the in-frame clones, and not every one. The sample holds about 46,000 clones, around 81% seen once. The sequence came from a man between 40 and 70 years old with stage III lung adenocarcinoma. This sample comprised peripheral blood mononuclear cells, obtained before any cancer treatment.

CDR3 protein: CASSAAGGPDTQYF. CDR3 in DNA: TGTGCCAGCAGCGCCGCAGGGGGCCCAGATACGCAGTATTTT. The V call is TRBV5-4, the J call TRBJ2-3; 8 nucleotides agree with TRBD1. This CDR3 region has 14 residues. Germline V lookup: CDR1 SGHNT, CDR2 YYREEE (reference sequence). V shed 4 bases, J shed 4 bases, and the junction held 5 bases outside the gene matches.